This T cell receptor beta chain is from a study of human T cells and chemical hapten exposure. Study summary: Sensitization was performed using 2% DPC on a 2 cm by 2 cm upper inner arm skin site. Patch tests put 0.01% DPC on the upper back, and the results were checked at 6 days.

Findings and limits, study-wide: The number of TCRs above 1 in 1000 frequency did not change after DPC sensitization.

This clonotype has ten or more counts. No antigen is known for it. The CDR3 is 13 amino acids. Germline V gives CDR1 SEHNR, CDR2 FQNEAQ (reference sequence). V was cut by 4 bases and J by 3 bases, with 10 bases left in between. Time point noted: pre-sensitization, week 0. This sample's treatment: therapeutic diphenylcyclopropenone sensitization with weekly scalp DPC. One entry per CDR3 protein results from TCRdb running MiXCR on the RACE reads. Of fewer than 50,000 distinct CDR3 sequences listed, 6.5% to 8% are singletons. The clonotype originates from a woman aged 50 to 65 with alopecia areata. Some clones in this sample may be carry-over from other donors' samples. The chain uses TRBV7-9 and TRBJ2-7, with D hard to call. The sample consisted of whole blood, taken in connection with sensitization to the hapten diphenylcyclopropenone (DPC). This chain's CDR3 is CASSSAGSYEQYF. CDR3 in DNA: TGTGCCAGCAGCTCGGCTGGAAGCTACGAGCAGTACTTC. Full variable domain (rest looked up from reference TRBV7-9 and TRBJ2-7): DTGVSQNPRHKITKRGQNVTFRCDPISEHNRLYWYRQTLGQGPEFLTYFQNEAQLEKSRLLSDRFSAERPKGSFSTLEIQRTEQGDSAMYLCASSSAGSYEQYFGPGTRLTVT.